This T cell receptor beta chain was recovered during a study of blood T cell repertoires in COVID-19. The CDR3 length is 13 residues. CDR1 is MNHEY and CDR2 is SMNVEV in the germline V gene (reference sequence). Trimming stripped 7 bases from V and 7 bases from J, with 14 bases between. This table comes from immunoSEQ multiplex PCR, and its TCRdb copy is limited to in-frame clones, with some not included. The repertoire holds around 700,000 clones, 85% to 90% seen once, with about 0.26% in the top ten. The TCR was taken from a woman aged 18-29 years with acute or convalescent COVID-19. Sequencing was done on a sample of peripheral blood. The V gene is TRBV27, the J gene TRBJ2-1; a possible D gene is TRBD2 (5 bases). CDR3 residues: CASKPLTGNEQFF. CDR3 bases: TGTGCCAGCAAGCCTCTGACGGGGAATGAGCAGTTCTTC.